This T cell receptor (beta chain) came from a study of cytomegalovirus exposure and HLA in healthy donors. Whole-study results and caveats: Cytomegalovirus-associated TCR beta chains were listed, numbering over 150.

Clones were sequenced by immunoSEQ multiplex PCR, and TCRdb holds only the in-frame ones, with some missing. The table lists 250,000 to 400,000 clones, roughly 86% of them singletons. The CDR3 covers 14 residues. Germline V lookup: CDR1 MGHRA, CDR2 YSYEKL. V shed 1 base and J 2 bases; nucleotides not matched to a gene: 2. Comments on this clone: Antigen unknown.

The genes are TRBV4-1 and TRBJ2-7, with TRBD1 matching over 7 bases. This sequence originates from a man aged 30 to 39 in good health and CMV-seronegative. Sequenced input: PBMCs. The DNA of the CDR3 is TGCGCCAGCAGCCAAGGACAGGGTGCCTACGAGCAGTACTTC. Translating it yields CASSQGQGAYEQYF.